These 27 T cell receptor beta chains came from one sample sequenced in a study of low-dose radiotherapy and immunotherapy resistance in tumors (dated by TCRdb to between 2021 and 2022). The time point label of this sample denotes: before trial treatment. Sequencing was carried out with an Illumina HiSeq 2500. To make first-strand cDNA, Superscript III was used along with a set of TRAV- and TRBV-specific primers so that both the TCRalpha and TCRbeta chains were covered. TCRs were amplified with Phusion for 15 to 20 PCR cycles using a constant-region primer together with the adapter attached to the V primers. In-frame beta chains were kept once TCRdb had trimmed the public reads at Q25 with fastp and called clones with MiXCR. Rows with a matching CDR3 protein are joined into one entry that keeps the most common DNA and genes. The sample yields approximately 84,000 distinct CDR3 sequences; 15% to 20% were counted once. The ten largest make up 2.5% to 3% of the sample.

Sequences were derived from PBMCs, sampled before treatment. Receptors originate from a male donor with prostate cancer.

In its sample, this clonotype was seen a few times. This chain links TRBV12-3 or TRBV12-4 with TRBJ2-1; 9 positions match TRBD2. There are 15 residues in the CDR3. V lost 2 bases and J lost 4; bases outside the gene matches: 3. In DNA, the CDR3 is TGTGCCAGCAGTTTAAGACTAGCGGCATACAATGAGCAGTTCTTC. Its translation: CASSLRLAAYNEQFF.

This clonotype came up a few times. The CDR3 loop reads CSVGVGGETQYF. The CDR3 DNA sequence: TGCAGCGTTGGCGTGGGGGGGGAGACCCAGTACTTC. V gene TRBV29-1 combines with J gene TRBJ2-5, with 7 bases that match TRBD2. Germline CDR1 and CDR2: SQVTM and ANQGSEA. This CDR3 has 12 residues. Unmatched junction bases numbered 4, after V lost 4 bases and J lost 5 bases.

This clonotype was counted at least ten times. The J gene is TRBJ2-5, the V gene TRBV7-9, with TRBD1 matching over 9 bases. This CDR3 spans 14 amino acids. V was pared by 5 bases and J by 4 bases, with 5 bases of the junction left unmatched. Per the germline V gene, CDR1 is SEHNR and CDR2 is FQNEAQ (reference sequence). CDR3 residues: CASSPGTGLETQYF. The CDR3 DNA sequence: TGTGCCAGCAGCCCCGGGACAGGGCTAGAGACCCAGTACTTC.

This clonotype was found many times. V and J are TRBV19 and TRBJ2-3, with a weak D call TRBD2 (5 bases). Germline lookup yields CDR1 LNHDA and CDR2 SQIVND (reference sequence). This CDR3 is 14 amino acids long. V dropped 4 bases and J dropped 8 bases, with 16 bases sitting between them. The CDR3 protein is CASSTPQRSGTQYF. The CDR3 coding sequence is TGTGCCAGTAGTACCCCTCAGCGGTCTGGTACGCAGTATTTT.

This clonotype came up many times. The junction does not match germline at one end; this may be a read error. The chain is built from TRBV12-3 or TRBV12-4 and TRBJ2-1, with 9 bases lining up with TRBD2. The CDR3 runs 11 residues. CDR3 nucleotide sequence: TGTGCCAGCAGTTTAGGGGTAGCGGGGGAATTC. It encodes CASSLGVAGEF.

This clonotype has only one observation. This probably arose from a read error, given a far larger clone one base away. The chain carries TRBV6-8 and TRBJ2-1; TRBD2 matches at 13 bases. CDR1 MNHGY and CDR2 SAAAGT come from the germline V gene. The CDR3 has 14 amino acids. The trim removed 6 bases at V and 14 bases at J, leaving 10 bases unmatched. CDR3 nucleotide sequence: TGTGCCAGCAGACCGACTAGCGGGGGGTACGAGAAGTTCTTC. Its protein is CASRPTSGGYEKFF.

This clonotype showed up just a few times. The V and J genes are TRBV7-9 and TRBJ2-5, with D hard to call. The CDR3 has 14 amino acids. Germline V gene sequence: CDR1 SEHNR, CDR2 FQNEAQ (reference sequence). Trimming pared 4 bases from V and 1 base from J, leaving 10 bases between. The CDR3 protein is CASSSIHTQETQYF. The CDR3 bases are TGTGCCAGCAGCTCGATCCACACCCAAGAGACCCAGTACTTC. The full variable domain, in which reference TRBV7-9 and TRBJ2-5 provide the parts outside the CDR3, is DTGVSQNPRHKITKRGQNVTFRCDPISEHNRLYWYRQTLGQGPEFLTYFQNEAQLEKSRLLSDRFSAERPKGSFSTLEIQRTEQGDSAMYLCASSSIHTQETQYFGPGTRLLVL.

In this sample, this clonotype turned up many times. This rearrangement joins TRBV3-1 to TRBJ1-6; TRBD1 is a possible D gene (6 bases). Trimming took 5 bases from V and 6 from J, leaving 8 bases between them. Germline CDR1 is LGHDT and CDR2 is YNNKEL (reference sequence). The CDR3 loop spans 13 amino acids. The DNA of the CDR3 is TGTGCCAGCAGCGAAGGGGGTAATTCACCCCTCCACTTT. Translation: CASSEGGNSPLHF.

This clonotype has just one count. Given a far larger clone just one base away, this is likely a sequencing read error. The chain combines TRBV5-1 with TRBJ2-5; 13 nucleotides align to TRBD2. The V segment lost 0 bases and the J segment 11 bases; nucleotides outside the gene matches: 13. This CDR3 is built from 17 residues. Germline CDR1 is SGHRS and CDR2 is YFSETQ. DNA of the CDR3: TGCGCCAGCAGCTTGGTAGGACTAGCGGGGGCCAACAATGAGCAGTACTTC. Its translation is CASSLVGLAGANNEQYF.

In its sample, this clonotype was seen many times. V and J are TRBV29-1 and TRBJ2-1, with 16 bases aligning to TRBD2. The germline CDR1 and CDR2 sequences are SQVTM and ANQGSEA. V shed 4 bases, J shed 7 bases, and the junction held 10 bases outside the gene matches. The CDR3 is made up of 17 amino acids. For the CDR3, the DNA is TGCAGCGTTGCGGGGGGACTAGCGGGGGGGCCCGGGAATGAGCAGTTCTTC. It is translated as CSVAGGLAGGPGNEQFF.

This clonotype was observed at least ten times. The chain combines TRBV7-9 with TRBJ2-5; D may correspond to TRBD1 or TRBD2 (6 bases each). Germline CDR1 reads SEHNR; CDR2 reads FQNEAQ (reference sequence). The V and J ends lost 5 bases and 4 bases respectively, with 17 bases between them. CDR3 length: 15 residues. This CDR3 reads CASSTRQDGGETQYF. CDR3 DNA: TGTGCCAGCAGCACCCGACAGGACGGGGGAGAGACCCAGTACTTC.

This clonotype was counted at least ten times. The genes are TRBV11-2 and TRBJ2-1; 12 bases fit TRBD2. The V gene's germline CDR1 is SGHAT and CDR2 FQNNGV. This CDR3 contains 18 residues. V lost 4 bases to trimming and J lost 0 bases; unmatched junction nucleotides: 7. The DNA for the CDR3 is TGTGCCAGCAGCTGGGCTAGCGGGGGGGTGAGCTCCTACAATGAGCAGTTCTTC. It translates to CASSWASGGVSSYNEQFF.

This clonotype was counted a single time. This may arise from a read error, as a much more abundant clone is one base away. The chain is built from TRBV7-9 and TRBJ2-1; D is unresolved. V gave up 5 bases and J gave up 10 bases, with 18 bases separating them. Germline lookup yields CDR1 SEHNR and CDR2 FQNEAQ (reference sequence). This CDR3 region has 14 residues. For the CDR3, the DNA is TGTGCCAGCAGCCGAATACAAGTAGGCTACGAGCAGTTCTTC. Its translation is CASSRIQVGYEQFF.

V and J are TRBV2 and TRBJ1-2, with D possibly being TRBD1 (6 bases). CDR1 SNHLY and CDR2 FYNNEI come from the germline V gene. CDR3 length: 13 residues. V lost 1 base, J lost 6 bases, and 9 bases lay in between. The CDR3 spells CASSEDRDDGYTF. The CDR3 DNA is TGTGCCAGCAGTGAAGACAGGGACGATGGCTACACCTTC.

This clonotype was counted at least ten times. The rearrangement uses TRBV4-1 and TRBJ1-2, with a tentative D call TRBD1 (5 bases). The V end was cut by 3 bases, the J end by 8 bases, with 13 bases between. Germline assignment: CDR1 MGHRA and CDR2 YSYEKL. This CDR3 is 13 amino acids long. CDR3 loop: CASSQGTVEGYTF. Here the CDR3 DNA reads TGCGCCAGCAGCCAGGGGACCGTTGAGGGCTACACCTTC.

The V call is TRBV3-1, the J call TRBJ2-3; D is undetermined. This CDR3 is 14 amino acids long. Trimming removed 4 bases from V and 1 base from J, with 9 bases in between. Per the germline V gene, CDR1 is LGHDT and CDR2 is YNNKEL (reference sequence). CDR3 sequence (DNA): TGTGCCAGCAGCCTTTGGCAGGGCACAGATACGCAGTATTTT. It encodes CASSLWQGTDTQYF.

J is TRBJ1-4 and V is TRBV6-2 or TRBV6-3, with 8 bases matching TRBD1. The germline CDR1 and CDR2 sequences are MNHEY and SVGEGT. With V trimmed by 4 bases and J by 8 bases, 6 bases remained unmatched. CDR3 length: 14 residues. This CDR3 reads CASSLNRGKEKLFF. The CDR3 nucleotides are TGTGCCAGCAGTTTGAACAGGGGGAAGGAAAAACTGTTTTTT.

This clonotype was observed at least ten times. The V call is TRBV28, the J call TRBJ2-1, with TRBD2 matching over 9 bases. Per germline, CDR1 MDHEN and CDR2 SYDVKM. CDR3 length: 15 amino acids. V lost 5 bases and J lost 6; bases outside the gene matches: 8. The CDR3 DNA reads TGTGCCAGCAGTATTAGCGGGGGCACCTTCAATGAGCAGTTCTTC. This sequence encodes CASSISGGTFNEQFF.

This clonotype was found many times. In DNA, the CDR3 is TGTGCCAGCAGCCAACCCCCGAGCACAGATACGCAGTATTTT. Protein: CASSQPPSTDTQYF. The V call is TRBV7-2, the J call TRBJ2-3; D not certain. Germline-derived CDR1 and CDR2 are SGHTA and FQGNSA. The V end was cut by 5 bases, the J end by 0 bases, with 9 bases between. This CDR3 is 14 amino acids long.

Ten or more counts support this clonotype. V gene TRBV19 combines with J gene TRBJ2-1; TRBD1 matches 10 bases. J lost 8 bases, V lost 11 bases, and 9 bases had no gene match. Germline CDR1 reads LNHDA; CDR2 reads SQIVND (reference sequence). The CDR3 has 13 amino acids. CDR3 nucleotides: TGTGCCTCCCGGGACAGGGGTGGCGATGAGCAGTTCTTC. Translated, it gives CASRDRGGDEQFF.

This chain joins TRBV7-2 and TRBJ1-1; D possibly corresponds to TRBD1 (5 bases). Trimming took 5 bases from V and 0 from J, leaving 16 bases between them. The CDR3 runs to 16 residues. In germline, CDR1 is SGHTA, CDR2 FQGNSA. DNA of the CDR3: TGTGCCAGCAGCGGACGGGGTAGACAGTTGAACACTGAAGCTTTCTTT. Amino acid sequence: CASSGRGRQLNTEAFF.

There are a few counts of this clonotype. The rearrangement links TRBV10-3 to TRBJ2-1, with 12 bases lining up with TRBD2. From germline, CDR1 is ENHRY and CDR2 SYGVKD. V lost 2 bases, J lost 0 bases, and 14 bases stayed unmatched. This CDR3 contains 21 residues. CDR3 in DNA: TGTGCCATCAGTGAGCGAAGCCTAGCGGGGGGGCCGTCGGTCTCCTACAATGAGCAGTTCTTC. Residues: CAISERSLAGGPSVSYNEQFF.

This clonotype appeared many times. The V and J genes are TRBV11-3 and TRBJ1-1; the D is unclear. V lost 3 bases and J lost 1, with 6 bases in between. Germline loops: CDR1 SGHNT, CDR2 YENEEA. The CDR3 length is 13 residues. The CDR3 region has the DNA TGTGCCAGCAGCTTCGGCGGGAACACTGAAGCTTTCTTT. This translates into CASSFGGNTEAFF.

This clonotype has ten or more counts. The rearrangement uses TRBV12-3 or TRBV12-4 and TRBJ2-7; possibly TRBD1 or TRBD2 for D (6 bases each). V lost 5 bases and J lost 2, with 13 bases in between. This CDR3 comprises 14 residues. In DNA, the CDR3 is TGTGCCAGCAGTCTACAGGGAGGCCCCTACGAGCAGTACTTC. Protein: CASSLQGGPYEQYF.

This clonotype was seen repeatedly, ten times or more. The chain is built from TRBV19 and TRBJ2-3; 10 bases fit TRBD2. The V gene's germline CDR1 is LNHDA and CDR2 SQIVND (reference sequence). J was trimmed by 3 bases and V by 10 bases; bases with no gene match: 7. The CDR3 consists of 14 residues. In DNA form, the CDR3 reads TGTGCCACGAGCGGGGGGGCGATGACAGATACGCAGTATTTT. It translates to CATSGGAMTDTQYF.

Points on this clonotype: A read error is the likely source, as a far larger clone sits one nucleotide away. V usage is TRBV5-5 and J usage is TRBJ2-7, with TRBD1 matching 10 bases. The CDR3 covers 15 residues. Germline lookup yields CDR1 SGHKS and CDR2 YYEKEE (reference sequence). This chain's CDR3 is CTSSPGTGVPYEQYF. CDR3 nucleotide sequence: TGCACCAGCAGCCCAGGGACAGGGGTCCCCTACGAGCAGTACTTC.

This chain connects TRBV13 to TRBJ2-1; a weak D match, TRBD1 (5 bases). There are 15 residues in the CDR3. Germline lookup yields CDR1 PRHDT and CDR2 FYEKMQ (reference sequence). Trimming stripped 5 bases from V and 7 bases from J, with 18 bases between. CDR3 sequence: CASSLQVFPLNEQFF. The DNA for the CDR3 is TGTGCCAGCAGCCTACAGGTTTTCCCCTTAAATGAGCAGTTCTTC.